This T cell receptor beta chain came from a study of CD8 T cells in ankylosing spondylitis. Libraries for TCR beta were made by quantitative 5'-RACE with molecular barcodes. TCRdb ran MiXCR on the 5' RACE reads and lists one entry per CDR3 protein. The repertoire has fewer than 750,000 distinct CDR3 sequences, under 20% of them found once; the top ten carry under 20%. Trimming pared 5 bases from V and 5 bases from J, leaving 11 bases between. Germline V lookup: CDR1 KGHDR, CDR2 SFDVKD. The CDR3 totals 14 residues. A note on this clonotype: Its antigen is still unknown.

Study-level points and caveats: Several of the motif variants were reported before in synovial fluid and blood from reactive arthritis. One TCR beta motif, made up of under ten highly homologous variants, appeared characteristic of ankylosing spondylitis blood. Reportedly, significant enrichment of disease-linked clones occurred in matched ankylosing spondylitis synovial fluid.

This TCR derives from a male donor with ankylosing spondylitis. Material for sequencing was blood, either unsorted or a sorted T cell fraction (not recorded which). V is TRBV24-1 and J is TRBJ2-2, with D possibly TRBD1 on 6 matching bases. The CDR3 here is CATSAPRGTGELFF. The DNA of the CDR3 is TGTGCCACCAGTGCCCCGAGGGGGACCGGGGAGCTGTTTTTT.